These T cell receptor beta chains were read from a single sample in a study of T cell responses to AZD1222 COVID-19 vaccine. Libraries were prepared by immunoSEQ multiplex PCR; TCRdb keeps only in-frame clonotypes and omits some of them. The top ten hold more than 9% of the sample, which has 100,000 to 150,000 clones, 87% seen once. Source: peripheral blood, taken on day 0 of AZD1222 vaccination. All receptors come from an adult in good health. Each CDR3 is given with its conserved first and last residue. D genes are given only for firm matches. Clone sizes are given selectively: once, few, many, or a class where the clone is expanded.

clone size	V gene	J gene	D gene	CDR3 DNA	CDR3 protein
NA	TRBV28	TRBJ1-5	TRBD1	TGTGCCAGCAACCTCTCCGGGACAGGGACTCAGCCCCAGCATTTT	CASNLSGTGTQPQHF
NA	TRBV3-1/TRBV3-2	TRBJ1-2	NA	TGTGCCAGCAGGGGGAGGGGTGGTGGCTATGGCTACACCTTC	CASRGRGGGYGYTF
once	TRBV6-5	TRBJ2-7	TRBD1	TGTGCCAGCAGCCCGGGGGACAGGGGGCGCGGGCAGTACTTC	CASSPGDRGRGQYF
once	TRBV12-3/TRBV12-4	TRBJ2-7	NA	TGTGCCAGCAGCCCGTACGGGTCCTACGAGCAGTACTTC	CASSPYGSYEQYF
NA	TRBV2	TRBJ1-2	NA	TGTGCCAGCAATACGGGGGTTAGCTATGGCTACACCTTC	CASNTGVSYGYTF
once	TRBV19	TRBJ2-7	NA	TGTGCCAGTAGTACTGGGACTGGACCCTACGAGCAGTACTTC	CASSTGTGPYEQYF
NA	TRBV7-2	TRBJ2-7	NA	TGTGCCAGCAGCTTACCGGGACGGGACTACGAGCAGTACTTC	CASSLPGRDYEQYF
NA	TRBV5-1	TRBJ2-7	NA	TGCGCCAGCAGCGCCCAGGGACGCGAGCAGTACTTC	CASSAQGREQYF
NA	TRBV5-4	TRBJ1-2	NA	TGTGCCAGCAGCCCGATGGGGGCAGGAGCGGCTAACTATGGCTACACCTTC	CASSPMGAGAANYGYTF
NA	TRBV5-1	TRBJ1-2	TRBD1	TGCGCCAGCAGCTACAAAAGACAGGGGGCCTATAACTATGGCTACACCTTC	CASSYKRQGAYNYGYTF
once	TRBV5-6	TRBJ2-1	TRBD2	TGTGCCAGCAGCTCCGGTCCCGGGACTAGCGTTGCTGAGCAGTTCTTC	CASSSGPGTSVAEQFF
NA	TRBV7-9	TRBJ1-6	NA	TGTGCCAGCAGCTCGCCGGGGGATTCACCCCTCCACTTT	CASSSPGDSPLHF
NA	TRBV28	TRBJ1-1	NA	TGTGCCAGCAGGCAATGGGGGGTTGGGGTTACTGAAGCTTTCTTT	CASRQWGVGVTEAFF
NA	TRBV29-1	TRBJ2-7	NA	TGCAGCGTCCATTCAGTCTCCTACGAGCAGTACTTC	CSVHSVSYEQYF
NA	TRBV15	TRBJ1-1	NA	TGTGCCACCCGGGGGAGAGGCACTGAAGCTTTCTTT	CATRGRGTEAFF
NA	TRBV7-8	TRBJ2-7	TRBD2	TGTGCCAGCAGCTTAGCGGGAGGGCTTTTGTTCGTCGGCGAGCAGTACTTC	CASSLAGGLLFVGEQYF
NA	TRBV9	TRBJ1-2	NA	TGTGCCAGCGGGGTTGGGGCCGGCGACAGCTATGGCTACACCTTC	CASGVGAGDSYGYTF
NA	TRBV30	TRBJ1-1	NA	TGTGCCTGGAGTGTAAGGGAAGGCGCTGAAGCTTTCTTT	CAWSVREGAEAFF
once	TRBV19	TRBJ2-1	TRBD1	TGTGCCAGTAGTATGGTCCGAGGGACAGCCCCTAGGAATGAGCAGTTCTTC	CASSMVRGTAPRNEQFF
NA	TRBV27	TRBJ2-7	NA	TGTGCCAGCAGTTTATCGGGGGGAGTCGGCTACGAGCAGTACTTC	CASSLSGGVGYEQYF
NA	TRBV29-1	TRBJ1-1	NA	TGCAGCGTTCGAAAGGGTACTGTGTTTGAAGCTTTCTTT	CSVRKGTVFEAFF
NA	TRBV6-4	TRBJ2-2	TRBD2	TGTGCCAGCAGTGATATTGGTCCAGCGGGAGTCACCGGGGAGCTGTTTTTT	CASSDIGPAGVTGELFF
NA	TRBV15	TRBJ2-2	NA	TGTGCCACCAGCAGAGGAGGGCAGGGGGGTGTCGGGGAGCTGTTTTTT	CATSRGGQGGVGELFF
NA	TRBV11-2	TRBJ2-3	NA	TGTGCCGGACGCCGGGGGGATACGCAGTATTTT	CAGRRGDTQYF
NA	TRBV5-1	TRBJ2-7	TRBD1	TGCGCCAGCAGCCACGACAGGGGGTATACCTACGAGCAGTACTTC	CASSHDRGYTYEQYF
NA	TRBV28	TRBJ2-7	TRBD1	TGTGCCAGCAGTTTGGGAGTGGACAGGGAGCAGTACTTC	CASSLGVDREQYF
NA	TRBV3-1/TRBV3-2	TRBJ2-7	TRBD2	TGTGCCAGCAGCCAACCCTCGGGGGGCGAGCAGTACTTC	CASSQPSGGEQYF